A selection of T cell receptor beta chains follows, all from one sample in a study of cytomegalovirus exposure and HLA in healthy donors. This table comes from immunoSEQ multiplex PCR, and its TCRdb copy is limited to in-frame clones, with some not included. The repertoire consists of 60,000 to 80,000 clones, with approximately 80% occurring once and the leading ten covering 3%. The sample was PBMCs. The receptor source for this set is a girl between 5 and 17 years old in good health and CMV-seropositive. Both conserved end residues are part of each CDR3. The order of the fields is CDR3 DNA, CDR3 protein, J gene, V gene, clone size, D gene. D genes are given only for firm matches. Not every row has a clone size; where given, it reads once, few, many or a size class.

cdr3_nt: TGTGCCAGCAGCTTAGAGGGAGGGGATCAGCCCCAGCATTTT
cdr3_aa: CASSLEGGDQPQHF
j_call: TRBJ1-5
v_call: TRBV7-9
clone_size: NA
d_call: NA

cdr3_nt: TGCAGCGTCCAGCGGGAAGGAGATACGCAGTATTTT
cdr3_aa: CSVQREGDTQYF
j_call: TRBJ2-3
v_call: TRBV29-1
clone_size: few
d_call: TRBD2

cdr3_nt: TGTGCCAGCAGGATGGGCTCCCAAGAGACCCAGTACTTC
cdr3_aa: CASRMGSQETQYF
j_call: TRBJ2-5
v_call: TRBV7-9
clone_size: NA
d_call: NA

cdr3_nt: TGTGCCAGCAGTTCTGGGCTCAAGCAGTACTTC
cdr3_aa: CASSSGLKQYF
j_call: TRBJ2-7
v_call: TRBV28
clone_size: once
d_call: NA

cdr3_nt: TGTGCCATCAGTGAGTCTCGGTCAGGGGACAGGAGGGGAGCTTTCTTT
cdr3_aa: CAISESRSGDRRGAFF
j_call: TRBJ1-1
v_call: TRBV10-3
clone_size: NA
d_call: TRBD1

cdr3_nt: TGTGCCAGCAGCGTAGCGGGGGGGGGCTACGAGCAGTACTTC
cdr3_aa: CASSVAGGGYEQYF
j_call: TRBJ2-7
v_call: TRBV9
clone_size: NA
d_call: TRBD2

cdr3_nt: TGTGCCAGCCAAACCGGGGGAGGAAAGGTGCAGTTCTTC
cdr3_aa: CASQTGGGKVQFF
j_call: TRBJ2-1
v_call: TRBV13
clone_size: NA
d_call: NA

cdr3_nt: TGTGCCAGCAGCCAAAGGGACAGGGGGCCCTACGAGCAGTACTTC
cdr3_aa: CASSQRDRGPYEQYF
j_call: TRBJ2-7
v_call: TRBV14
clone_size: NA
d_call: TRBD1

cdr3_nt: TGCAGCTCAGGACTAGCACCAGATACGCAGTATTTT
cdr3_aa: CSSGLAPDTQYF
j_call: TRBJ2-3
v_call: TRBV29-1
clone_size: NA
d_call: TRBD2

cdr3_nt: TGTGCCTGTACACCGGACAGGGGGCAGTGGGCTTTCTTT
cdr3_aa: CACTPDRGQWAFF
j_call: TRBJ1-1
v_call: TRBV30
clone_size: NA
d_call: TRBD1

cdr3_nt: TGCAGCGGTGCCGGGACTAGCGGGGGAAGCTCCTACGAGCAGTACTTC
cdr3_aa: CSGAGTSGGSSYEQYF
j_call: TRBJ2-7
v_call: TRBV29-1
clone_size: NA
d_call: TRBD2

cdr3_nt: TGTGCCAGCAGCCAAGCCGGCACAGATACGCAGTATTTT
cdr3_aa: CASSQAGTDTQYF
j_call: TRBJ2-3
v_call: TRBV14
clone_size: few
d_call: NA

cdr3_nt: TGTGCCAGCAGTTTAGTCAGGGATCGATCACCCCTCCACTTT
cdr3_aa: CASSLVRDRSPLHF
j_call: TRBJ1-6
v_call: TRBV28
clone_size: NA
d_call: NA

cdr3_nt: TGCAGCGTCGAGGACAGGGACTATGGCTACACCTTC
cdr3_aa: CSVEDRDYGYTF
j_call: TRBJ1-2
v_call: TRBV29-1
clone_size: NA
d_call: TRBD1

cdr3_nt: TGTGCCAGCAGTATTCAGGGGGCCCCGGGAGAGACCCAGTACTTC
cdr3_aa: CASSIQGAPGETQYF
j_call: TRBJ2-5
v_call: TRBV9
clone_size: NA
d_call: TRBD1

cdr3_nt: TGCAGCGTTGAAGGTTTCGGGAGTCAGGAGACCCAGTACTTC
cdr3_aa: CSVEGFGSQETQYF
j_call: TRBJ2-5
v_call: TRBV29-1
clone_size: NA
d_call: NA

cdr3_nt: TGTGCCATCAGTCCCCAGGGGAACACCGGGGAGCTGTTTTTT
cdr3_aa: CAISPQGNTGELFF
j_call: TRBJ2-2
v_call: TRBV10-3
clone_size: few
d_call: NA

cdr3_nt: TGTGCCAGCAAAGGGGACAGCTCCTACAATGAGCAGTTCTTC
cdr3_aa: CASKGDSSYNEQFF
j_call: TRBJ2-1
v_call: TRBV2
clone_size: NA
d_call: TRBD1

cdr3_nt: TGTGCCAGCTCACCCGGGGGTTCCATGAACACTGAAGCTTTCTTT
cdr3_aa: CASSPGGSMNTEAFF
j_call: TRBJ1-1
v_call: TRBV18
clone_size: few
d_call: NA

cdr3_nt: TGCAGCGCTAACAGGGGTGGCACTAGCACAGATACGCAGTATTTT
cdr3_aa: CSANRGGTSTDTQYF
j_call: TRBJ2-3
v_call: TRBV29-1
clone_size: NA
d_call: TRBD1

cdr3_nt: TGTGCCATCAGTGCACTCCGGGGGCAGTTCTTC
cdr3_aa: CAISALRGQFF
j_call: TRBJ2-1
v_call: TRBV10-3
clone_size: NA
d_call: NA

cdr3_nt: TGTGCCAGCATCTCCACCGGGCTGGGCGGGAGCACCTACGAGCAGTACTTC
cdr3_aa: CASISTGLGGSTYEQYF
j_call: TRBJ2-7
v_call: TRBV7-9
clone_size: NA
d_call: TRBD2

cdr3_nt: TGTGCCAGCAGTTCTCCCGGGGAGGGAACAGGGCGCTACGAGCAGTACTTC
cdr3_aa: CASSSPGEGTGRYEQYF
j_call: TRBJ2-7
v_call: TRBV7-9
clone_size: NA
d_call: NA

cdr3_nt: TGTGCCAGCAGCTTTGATTCTGGGACAGGGGGATTCACCGGGGAGCTGTTTTTT
cdr3_aa: CASSFDSGTGGFTGELFF
j_call: TRBJ2-2
v_call: TRBV5-4
clone_size: NA
d_call: TRBD1

cdr3_nt: TGTGCCAGCATCACACACACACCGGGACAGAGAACAGATACGCAGTATTTT
cdr3_aa: CASITHTPGQRTDTQYF
j_call: TRBJ2-3
v_call: TRBV2
clone_size: NA
d_call: TRBD1

cdr3_nt: TGTGCCAGCGCCAACAGGGGAGGACAAGAGACCCAGTACTTC
cdr3_aa: CASANRGGQETQYF
j_call: TRBJ2-5
v_call: TRBV6-5
clone_size: NA
d_call: NA

cdr3_nt: TGTGCCAGCAGCATAGGACAGGGTAACAATGAGCAGTTCTTC
cdr3_aa: CASSIGQGNNEQFF
j_call: TRBJ2-1
v_call: TRBV5-4
clone_size: once
d_call: TRBD1

cdr3_nt: TGTGCCAGTAGTCTCACAGGGGTCGATGAGCAGTTCTTC
cdr3_aa: CASSLTGVDEQFF
j_call: TRBJ2-1
v_call: TRBV19
clone_size: NA
d_call: TRBD1

cdr3_nt: TGCGCCAGCAGCCAAGAACAGGGGAACTATGGCTACACCTTC
cdr3_aa: CASSQEQGNYGYTF
j_call: TRBJ1-2
v_call: TRBV4-1
clone_size: once
d_call: TRBD1

cdr3_nt: TGTGCCAGCTCTCCATCCACAGGGACAGGGACGGGGACCCAGTACTTC
cdr3_aa: CASSPSTGTGTGTQYF
j_call: TRBJ2-5
v_call: TRBV18
clone_size: NA
d_call: TRBD1

cdr3_nt: TGTGCCAGTAGCCCAGACAGGGCTAACTATGGCTACACCTTC
cdr3_aa: CASSPDRANYGYTF
j_call: TRBJ1-2
v_call: TRBV19
clone_size: NA
d_call: TRBD1

cdr3_nt: TGTGCCAGCAGTGAGGGGAGGGCTGGGAACACTGAAGCTTTCTTT
cdr3_aa: CASSEGRAGNTEAFF
j_call: TRBJ1-1
v_call: TRBV2
clone_size: NA
d_call: NA

cdr3_nt: TGTGCCAGCAGCTTGGACGACAGCTACGAGCAGTACTTC
cdr3_aa: CASSLDDSYEQYF
j_call: TRBJ2-7
v_call: TRBV5-4
clone_size: once
d_call: NA

cdr3_nt: TGTGCCAGCAGTTTCTCAGGACAGGGCTATGGCTACACCTTC
cdr3_aa: CASSFSGQGYGYTF
j_call: TRBJ1-2
v_call: TRBV27
clone_size: NA
d_call: TRBD1

cdr3_nt: TGCGCCAGCAGCCCCGTCCCGCGGGTGGGGAATGAAAAACTGTTTTTT
cdr3_aa: CASSPVPRVGNEKLFF
j_call: TRBJ1-4
v_call: TRBV4-1
clone_size: NA
d_call: NA

cdr3_nt: TGTGCCAGCAGCGTACAGGATGGGTATCAGCCCCAGCATTTT
cdr3_aa: CASSVQDGYQPQHF
j_call: TRBJ1-5
v_call: TRBV2
clone_size: NA
d_call: NA

cdr3_nt: TGTGCCAGCAGTTTGACTAGCGCGGATACGCAGTATTTT
cdr3_aa: CASSLTSADTQYF
j_call: TRBJ2-3
v_call: TRBV28
clone_size: NA
d_call: TRBD2

cdr3_nt: TGTGCCAGCAGTCCGCGGGCCCACGGGACAGGAAATTCACCCCTCCACTTT
cdr3_aa: CASSPRAHGTGNSPLHF
j_call: TRBJ1-6
v_call: TRBV27
clone_size: NA
d_call: TRBD1

cdr3_nt: TGTGCCAGCAGCTTAGAAATCTCGACTAGGAGTCGCACAGATACGCAGTATTTT
cdr3_aa: CASSLEISTRSRTDTQYF
j_call: TRBJ2-3
v_call: TRBV11-2
clone_size: NA
d_call: NA

cdr3_nt: TGTGCCTGGAGTCCAGAGACAGGGGCTAATGAAAAACTGTTTTTT
cdr3_aa: CAWSPETGANEKLFF
j_call: TRBJ1-4
v_call: TRBV30
clone_size: NA
d_call: TRBD1

cdr3_nt: TGTGCCTGGAGTGCCCCTCTGTACAATGAGCAGTTCTTC
cdr3_aa: CAWSAPLYNEQFF
j_call: TRBJ2-1
v_call: TRBV30
clone_size: NA
d_call: NA

cdr3_nt: TGTGCCAGCAGTGCCACCGGGACTAGCAATGAGCAGTTCTTC
cdr3_aa: CASSATGTSNEQFF
j_call: TRBJ2-1
v_call: TRBV27
clone_size: NA
d_call: TRBD2

cdr3_nt: TGTGCCAGCCTCGGGGGCTACACCTTC
cdr3_aa: CASLGGYTF
j_call: TRBJ1-2
v_call: TRBV6-5
clone_size: NA
d_call: NA

cdr3_nt: TGTGCCAGCAGCACCCAACAGGGGGCAGGGAATGAGCAGTTCTTC
cdr3_aa: CASSTQQGAGNEQFF
j_call: TRBJ2-1
v_call: TRBV11-3
clone_size: NA
d_call: TRBD1

cdr3_nt: TGTGCAAGTCGACTACGGGACAGGGGCTTTAAGGATGAAAAACTGTTTTTT
cdr3_aa: CASRLRDRGFKDEKLFF
j_call: TRBJ1-4
v_call: TRBV12-2
clone_size: few
d_call: NA

cdr3_nt: TGCGCCAGCAGCCCCGTTGCGTCTAGCGGGAGCCTGTCCACAGATACGCAGTATTTT
cdr3_aa: CASSPVASSGSLSTDTQYF
j_call: TRBJ2-3
v_call: TRBV4-1
clone_size: NA
d_call: TRBD2

cdr3_nt: TGTGCCAGCCGGACTAGCGTACTGGGGGAGCAGTACTTC
cdr3_aa: CASRTSVLGEQYF
j_call: TRBJ2-7
v_call: TRBV28
clone_size: NA
d_call: TRBD2

cdr3_nt: TGTGCCAGCAGCGGAGGACAGTTCTATGGCTACACCTTC
cdr3_aa: CASSGGQFYGYTF
j_call: TRBJ1-2
v_call: TRBV9
clone_size: NA
d_call: NA

cdr3_nt: TGTGCCAGCAGCTTAGACGGGGGACGGACCTACGAGCAGTACTTC
cdr3_aa: CASSLDGGRTYEQYF
j_call: TRBJ2-7
v_call: TRBV7-6
clone_size: NA
d_call: NA